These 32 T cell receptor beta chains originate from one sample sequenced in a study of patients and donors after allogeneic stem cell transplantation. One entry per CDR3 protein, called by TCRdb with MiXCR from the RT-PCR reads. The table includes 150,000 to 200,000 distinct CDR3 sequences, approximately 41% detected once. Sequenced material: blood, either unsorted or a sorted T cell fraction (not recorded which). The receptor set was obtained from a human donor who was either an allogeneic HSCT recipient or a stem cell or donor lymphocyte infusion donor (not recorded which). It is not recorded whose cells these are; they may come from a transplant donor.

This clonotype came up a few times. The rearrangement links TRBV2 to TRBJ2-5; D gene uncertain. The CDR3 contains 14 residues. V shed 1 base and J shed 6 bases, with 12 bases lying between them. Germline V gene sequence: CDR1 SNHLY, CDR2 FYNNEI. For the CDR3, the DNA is TGTGCCAGCAGTGAAGTTGGCCCCCCCCAGACCCAGTACTTC. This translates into CASSEVGPPQTQYF.

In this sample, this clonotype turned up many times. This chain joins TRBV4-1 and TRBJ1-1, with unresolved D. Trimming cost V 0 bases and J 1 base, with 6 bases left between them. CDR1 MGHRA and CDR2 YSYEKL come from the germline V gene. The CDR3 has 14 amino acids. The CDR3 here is CASSQERQNTEAFF. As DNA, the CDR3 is TGCGCCAGCAGCCAAGAAAGGCAGAACACTGAAGCTTTCTTT.

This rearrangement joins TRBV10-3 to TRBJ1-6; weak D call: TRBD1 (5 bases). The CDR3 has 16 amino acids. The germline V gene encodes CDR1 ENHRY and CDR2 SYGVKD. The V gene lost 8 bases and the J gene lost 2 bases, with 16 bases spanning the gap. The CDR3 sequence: CAISTQGETYNSPLHF. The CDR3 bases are TGTGCCATCTCGACCCAGGGTGAAACCTATAATTCACCCCTCCACTTT.

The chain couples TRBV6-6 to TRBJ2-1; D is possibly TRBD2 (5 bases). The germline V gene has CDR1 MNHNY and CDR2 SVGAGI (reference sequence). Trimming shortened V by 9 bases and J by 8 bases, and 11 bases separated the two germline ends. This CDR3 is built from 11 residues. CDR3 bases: TGTGCCAGACACGCGGGCGATGAGCAGTTCTTC. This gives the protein CARHAGDEQFF.

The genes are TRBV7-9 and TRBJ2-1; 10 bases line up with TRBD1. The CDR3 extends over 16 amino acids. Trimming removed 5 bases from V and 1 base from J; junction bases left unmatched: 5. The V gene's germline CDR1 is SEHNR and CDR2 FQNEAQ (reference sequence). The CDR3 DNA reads TGTGCCAGCAGCCCAGGGACAGGGGTATCCTACAATGAGCAGTTCTTC. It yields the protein CASSPGTGVSYNEQFF.

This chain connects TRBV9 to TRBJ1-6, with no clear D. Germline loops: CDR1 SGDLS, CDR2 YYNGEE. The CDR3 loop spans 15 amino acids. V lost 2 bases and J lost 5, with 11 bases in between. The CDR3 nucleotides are TGTGCCAGCAGCGTTGGGCAGAATCATAATTCACCCCTCCACTTT. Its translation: CASSVGQNHNSPLHF. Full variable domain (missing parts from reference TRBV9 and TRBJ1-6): DSGVTQTPKHLITATGQRVTLRCSPRSGDLSVYWYQQSLDQGLQFLIQYYNGEERAKGNILERFSAQQFPDLHSELNLSSLELGDSALYFCASSVGQNHNSPLHFGNGTRLTVT.

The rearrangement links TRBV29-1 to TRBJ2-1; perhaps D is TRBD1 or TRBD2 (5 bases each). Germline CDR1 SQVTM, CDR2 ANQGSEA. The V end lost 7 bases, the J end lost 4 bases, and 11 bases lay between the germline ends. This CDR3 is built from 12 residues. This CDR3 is CSAWDGYNEQFF. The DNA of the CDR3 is TGCAGCGCCTGGGACGGGTACAATGAGCAGTTCTTC.

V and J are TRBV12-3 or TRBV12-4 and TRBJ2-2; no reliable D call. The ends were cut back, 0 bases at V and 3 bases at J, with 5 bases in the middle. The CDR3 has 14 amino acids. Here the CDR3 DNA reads TGTGCCAGCAGTTTAGCGCGAGACACCGGGGAGCTGTTTTTT. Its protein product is CASSLARDTGELFF.

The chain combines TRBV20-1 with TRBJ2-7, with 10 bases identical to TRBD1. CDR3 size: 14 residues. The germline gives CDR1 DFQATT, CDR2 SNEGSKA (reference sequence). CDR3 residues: CSDRGQGQFYEQYF. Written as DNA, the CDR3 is TGCAGCGACAGGGGGCAGGGGCAATTCTACGAGCAGTACTTC.

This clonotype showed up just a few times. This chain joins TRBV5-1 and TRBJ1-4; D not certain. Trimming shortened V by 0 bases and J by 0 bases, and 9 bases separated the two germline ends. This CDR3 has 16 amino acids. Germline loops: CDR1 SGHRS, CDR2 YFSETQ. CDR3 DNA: TGCGCCAGCAGCTTGGGCGACTCTGCAACTAATGAAAAACTGTTTTTT. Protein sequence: CASSLGDSATNEKLFF.

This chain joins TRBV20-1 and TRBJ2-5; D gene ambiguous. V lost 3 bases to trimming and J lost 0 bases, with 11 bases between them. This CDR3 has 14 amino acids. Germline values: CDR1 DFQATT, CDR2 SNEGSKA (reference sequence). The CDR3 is CSARTDMYQETQYF. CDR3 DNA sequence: TGCAGTGCTAGGACCGATATGTACCAAGAGACCCAGTACTTC.

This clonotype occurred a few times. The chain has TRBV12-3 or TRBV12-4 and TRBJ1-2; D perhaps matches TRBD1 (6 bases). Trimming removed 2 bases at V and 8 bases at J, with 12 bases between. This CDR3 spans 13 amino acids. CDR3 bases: TGTGCCAGCAGTTTACGCGCAGGGGAGGGCTACACCTTC. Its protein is CASSLRAGEGYTF.

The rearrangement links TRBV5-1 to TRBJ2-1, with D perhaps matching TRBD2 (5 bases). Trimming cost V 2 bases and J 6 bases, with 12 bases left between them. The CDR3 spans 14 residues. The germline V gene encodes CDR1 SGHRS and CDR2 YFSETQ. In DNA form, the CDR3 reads TGCGCCAGCAGCTTCCGGGATCTGCTCAATGAGCAGTTCTTC. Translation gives CASSFRDLLNEQFF.

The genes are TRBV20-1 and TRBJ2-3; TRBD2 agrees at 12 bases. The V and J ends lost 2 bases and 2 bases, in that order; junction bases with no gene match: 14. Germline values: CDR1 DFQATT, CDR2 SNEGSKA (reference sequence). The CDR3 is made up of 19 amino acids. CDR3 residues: CSARQTSGSEPNPTDTQYF. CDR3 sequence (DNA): TGCAGTGCTAGACAGACTAGCGGGAGCGAACCCAACCCCACAGATACGCAGTATTTT.

CDR3 in amino acids: CASSGTLDGGFDEQYF. CDR3 coding DNA: TGTGCCAGCAGCGGAACCCTAGACGGCGGGTTCGACGAGCAGTACTTC. The chain is built from TRBV9 and TRBJ2-7; D possibly corresponds to TRBD2 (5 bases). V was trimmed by 3 bases and J by 5 bases, leaving 21 bases between them. This CDR3 contains 16 residues. Germline V lookup: CDR1 SGDLS, CDR2 YYNGEE. Together with reference TRBV9 and TRBJ2-7, the CDR3 gives the full variable domain: DSGVTQTPKHLITATGQRVTLRCSPRSGDLSVYWYQQSLDQGLQFLIQYYNGEERAKGNILERFSAQQFPDLHSELNLSSLELGDSALYFCASSGTLDGGFDEQYFGPGTRLTVT.

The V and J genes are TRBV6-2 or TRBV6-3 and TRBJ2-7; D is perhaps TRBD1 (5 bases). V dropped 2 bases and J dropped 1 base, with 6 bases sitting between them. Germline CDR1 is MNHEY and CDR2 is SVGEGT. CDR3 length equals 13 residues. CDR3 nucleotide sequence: TGTGCCAGCAGTTACGACAGTTCCTACGAGCAGTACTTC. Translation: CASSYDSSYEQYF.

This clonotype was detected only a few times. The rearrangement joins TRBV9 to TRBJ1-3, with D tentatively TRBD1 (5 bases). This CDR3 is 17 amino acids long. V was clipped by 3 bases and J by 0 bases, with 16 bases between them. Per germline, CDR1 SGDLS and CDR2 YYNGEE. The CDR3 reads CASSARDRVRSGNTIYF. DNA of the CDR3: TGTGCCAGCAGCGCCAGGGACCGGGTACGCTCTGGAAACACCATATATTTT.

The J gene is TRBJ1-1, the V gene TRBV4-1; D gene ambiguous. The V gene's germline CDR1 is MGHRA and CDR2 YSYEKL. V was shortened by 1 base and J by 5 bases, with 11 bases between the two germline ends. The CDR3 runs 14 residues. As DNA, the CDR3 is TGCGCCAGCAGCCAAGTTGGTGGTGGAACTGAAGCTTTCTTT. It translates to CASSQVGGGTEAFF.

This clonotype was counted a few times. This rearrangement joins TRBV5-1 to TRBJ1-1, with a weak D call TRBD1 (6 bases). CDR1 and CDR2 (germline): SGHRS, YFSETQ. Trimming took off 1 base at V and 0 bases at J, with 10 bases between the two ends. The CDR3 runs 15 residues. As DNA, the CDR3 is TGCGCCAGCAGCTTGAGGGCAGGGGTGAACACTGAAGCTTTCTTT. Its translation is CASSLRAGVNTEAFF.

The CDR3 protein is CASSGSVYGYTF. The DNA for the CDR3 is TGTGCCAGCAGTGGGAGTGTCTATGGCTACACCTTC. This rearrangement joins TRBV25-1 to TRBJ1-2; unclear D gene. Germline-derived CDR1 and CDR2 are MGHDK and SYGVNS. The CDR3 sequence is 12 residues long. V lost 4 bases and J 4 bases, leaving 7 bases between the germline ends.

The chain's CDR3 is CASSLGFYDRGHTEAFF. Written as DNA, the CDR3 is TGTGCCAGCAGCTTAGGCTTTTATGACAGGGGGCACACTGAAGCTTTCTTT. This chain links TRBV13 with TRBJ1-1; 10 bases are a match to TRBD1. The CDR3 runs to 17 residues. Trimming at V came to 0 bases and at J to 3 bases, leaving 7 bases not matched to a gene. CDR1 is PRHDT and CDR2 is FYEKMQ in the germline V gene (reference sequence).

The CDR3 DNA sequence: TGTGCCAGCAGCTTAGATGCGGGACTAGCGGCGAATGAGCAGTTCTTC. This codes for CASSLDAGLAANEQFF. V gene TRBV7-6 combines with J gene TRBJ2-1, with 11 bases fitting TRBD2. Germline trimming cut 1 base from V and 7 bases from J; bases unmatched to any gene: 6. The CDR3 extends over 16 amino acids. Looked up from germline, CDR1 is SGHVS and CDR2 is FNYEAQ.

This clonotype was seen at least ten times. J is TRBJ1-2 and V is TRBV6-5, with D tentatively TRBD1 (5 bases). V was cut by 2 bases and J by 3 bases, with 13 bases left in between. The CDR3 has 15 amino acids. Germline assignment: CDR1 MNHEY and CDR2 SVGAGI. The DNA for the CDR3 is TGTGCCAGCAGTTACGGGCCGATGGGGGACTATGGCTACACCTTC. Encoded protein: CASSYGPMGDYGYTF.

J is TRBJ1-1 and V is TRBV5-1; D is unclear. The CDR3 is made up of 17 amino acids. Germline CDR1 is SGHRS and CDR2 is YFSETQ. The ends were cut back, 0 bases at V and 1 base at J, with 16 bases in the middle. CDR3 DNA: TGCGCCAGCAGCTTGGCGGTTGGGTGGGTAGGGAACACTGAAGCTTTCTTT. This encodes CASSLAVGWVGNTEAFF.

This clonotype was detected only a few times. CDR3 amino acids: CASSVESYEQYF. Written as DNA, the CDR3 is TGTGCCAGCTCGGTGGAGTCCTACGAGCAGTACTTC. The chain is built from TRBV6-1 and TRBJ2-7; D is uncertain. Between the trimmed V and J ends, which lost 8 bases and 1 base, there was a span of 9 bases. The CDR3 sequence is 12 residues long. Germline values: CDR1 MNHNS, CDR2 SASEGT.

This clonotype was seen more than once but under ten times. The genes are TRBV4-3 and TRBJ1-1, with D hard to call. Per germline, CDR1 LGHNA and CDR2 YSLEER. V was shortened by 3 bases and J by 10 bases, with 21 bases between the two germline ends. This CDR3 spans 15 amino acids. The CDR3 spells CASSQVGVSSMGAFF. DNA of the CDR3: TGCGCCAGCAGCCAGGTCGGGGTGTCGTCTATGGGAGCTTTCTTT.

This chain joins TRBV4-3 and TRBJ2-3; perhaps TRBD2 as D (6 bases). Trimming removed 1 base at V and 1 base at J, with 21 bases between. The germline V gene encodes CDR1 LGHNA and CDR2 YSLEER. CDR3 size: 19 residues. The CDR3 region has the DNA TGCGCCAGCAGCCAAGCCACTGGGGGAGGTCAAATTGGCACAGATACGCAGTATTTT. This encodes CASSQATGGGQIGTDTQYF.

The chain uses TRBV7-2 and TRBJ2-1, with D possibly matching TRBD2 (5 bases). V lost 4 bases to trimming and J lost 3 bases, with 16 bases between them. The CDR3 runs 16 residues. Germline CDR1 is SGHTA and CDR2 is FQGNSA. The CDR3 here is CASSSPQRTGYNEQFF. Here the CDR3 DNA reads TGTGCCAGCAGCTCCCCCCAACGGACTGGCTACAATGAGCAGTTCTTC.

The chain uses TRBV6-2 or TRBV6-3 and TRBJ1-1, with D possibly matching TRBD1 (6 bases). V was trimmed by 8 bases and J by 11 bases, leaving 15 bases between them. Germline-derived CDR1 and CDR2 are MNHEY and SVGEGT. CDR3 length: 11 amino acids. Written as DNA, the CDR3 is TGTGCCAGCCACCTACAGGGTGCGGCTTTCTTT. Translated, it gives CASHLQGAAFF.

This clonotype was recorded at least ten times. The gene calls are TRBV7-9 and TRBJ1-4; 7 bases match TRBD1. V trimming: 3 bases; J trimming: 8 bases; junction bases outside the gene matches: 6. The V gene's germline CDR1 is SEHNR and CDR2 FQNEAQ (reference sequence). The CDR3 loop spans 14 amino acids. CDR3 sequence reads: CASSLAGTAEKLFF. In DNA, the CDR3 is TGTGCCAGCAGCTTGGCCGGGACAGCCGAAAAACTGTTTTTT.

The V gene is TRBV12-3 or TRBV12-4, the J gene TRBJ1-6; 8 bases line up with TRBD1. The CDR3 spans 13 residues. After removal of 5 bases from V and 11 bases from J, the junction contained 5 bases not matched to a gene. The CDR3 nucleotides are TGTGCCAGCAGTGTCTTACAGGGGGCACCCCTCCACTTT. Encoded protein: CASSVLQGAPLHF.

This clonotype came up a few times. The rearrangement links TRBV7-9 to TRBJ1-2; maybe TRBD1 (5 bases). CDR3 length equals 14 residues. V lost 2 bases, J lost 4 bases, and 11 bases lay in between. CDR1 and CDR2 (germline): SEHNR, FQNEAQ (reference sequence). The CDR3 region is CASSLPYDSYGYTF. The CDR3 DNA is TGTGCCAGCAGCTTACCCTACGACAGCTATGGCTACACCTTC.